This note documents a single T cell receptor beta chain sequence. These data belong to a study of cytomegalovirus exposure and HLA in healthy donors. Generated by immunoSEQ multiplex PCR, the TCRdb table keeps only in-frame clones and is missing some. The data show approximately 140,000 clones, 88% seen once. The CDR3 runs 10 residues. Deletions cut 7 bases from V and 6 bases from J, with 6 bases between. Germline V lookup: CDR1 SQVTM, CDR2 ANQGSEA. The sequencing input was PBMCs. The sequence was obtained from a woman between 18 and 29 years old in good health and CMV-seropositive. This chain uses TRBV29-1 with TRBJ1-4; the D is unclear. CDR3 nucleotide sequence: TGCAGCGCGGGAGATGAAAAACTGTTTTTT. It translates to CSAGDEKLFF.